A single sample is the source of the 5 T cell receptor beta chains below, sequenced in a study of response to subunit inactivated influenza vaccine. TCRdb analysed the RT-PCR reads with MiXCR anew, one entry per CDR3 protein. The sample records 150,000 or so distinct CDR3 sequences, approximately 10% being singletons. This material consisted of non-naive T cells sorted from PBMCs, taken 45 days after vaccination. The origin of the receptors is a man aged 45 to 65 who received an inactivated influenza vaccine.

This chain joins TRBV6-1 and TRBJ2-4, with 9 bases that match TRBD1. The CDR3 length is 16 residues. V lost 5 bases, J lost 4 bases, and 9 bases stayed unmatched. Germline V CDR1 and CDR2: MNHNS, SASEGT. CDR3 DNA sequence: TGTGCCAGCAGTCCTGAGGTGGGGACAGGGAAAAACATTCAGTACTTC. As protein: CASSPEVGTGKNIQYF.

This clonotype turned up a few times. The gene calls are TRBV2 and TRBJ1-4, with D possibly being TRBD1 (5 bases). Trimming took 0 bases from V and 10 from J, leaving 6 bases between them. The germline gives CDR1 SNHLY, CDR2 FYNNEI. This CDR3 region has 12 residues. The CDR3 here is CASSEAGRKLFF. The CDR3 DNA reads TGTGCCAGCAGTGAAGCGGGACGAAAACTGTTTTTT. The full variable domain, its missing parts supplied by reference TRBV2 and TRBJ1-4, is EPEVTQTPSHQVTQMGQEVILRCVPISNHLYFYWYRQILGQKVEFLVSFYNNEISEKSEIFDDQFSVERPDGSNFTLKIRSTKLEDSAMYFCASSEAGRKLFFGSGTQLSVL.

This clonotype was seen ten or more times. V is TRBV5-5 and J is TRBJ2-3; D call uncertain. CDR1 is SGHKS, CDR2 YYEKEE, per germline (reference sequence). Trimming removed 0 bases at V and 1 base at J, with 9 bases between. The length of the CDR3 is 15 residues. The CDR3 DNA sequence: TGTGCCAGCAGCTTGGTGCAGATTGGCACAGATACGCAGTATTTT. Amino acid sequence: CASSLVQIGTDTQYF.

This CDR3 is CASSPGQVARTQYF. For the CDR3, the DNA is TGCGCCAGCAGCCCAGGACAGGTTGCCAGGACCCAGTACTTC. The chain uses TRBV5-1 and TRBJ2-5; the match to TRBD1 covers 7 bases. Germline CDR1 and CDR2: SGHRS and YFSETQ. The length of the CDR3 is 14 residues. J gave up 7 bases and V 4 bases, and 10 bases lay outside the gene matches.

This clonotype showed up many times. The chain links TRBV7-9 to TRBJ2-1; 8 bases agree with TRBD2. This CDR3 contains 16 residues. The trim removed 5 bases at V and 6 bases at J, leaving 12 bases unmatched. From germline, CDR1 is SEHNR and CDR2 FQNEAQ (reference sequence). The CDR3 here is CASSPPSAGGGNEQFF. The CDR3 DNA reads as TGTGCCAGCAGCCCGCCGTCCGCGGGAGGTGGCAATGAGCAGTTCTTC. The full variable domain, its missing parts supplied by reference TRBV7-9 and TRBJ2-1, is DTGVSQNPRHKITKRGQNVTFRCDPISEHNRLYWYRQTLGQGPEFLTYFQNEAQLEKSRLLSDRFSAERPKGSFSTLEIQRTEQGDSAMYLCASSPPSAGGGNEQFFGPGTRLTVL.